The 23 T cell receptor beta chains listed next were all sequenced from one sample in a study of regulatory T cells in long-lasting Graves disease. iRepertoire HTBI primers and Arm-PCR of CDR3 regions built TCR beta libraries. TCRdb passed the multiplex PCR reads through MiXCR, listing each CDR3 protein once. The sample has over 500,000 distinct CDR3 sequences, about 16% seen once; the top ten hold 12%. Time point here: newly diagnosed GD, antithyroid drugs for less than 3 months. RNA from PBMCs was the source of the TCR library. These data were also filed under a second study, of T cells in Graves' hyperthyroidism and ophthalmopathy.

The sample here was peripheral blood mononuclear cells (PBMCs), taken at new diagnosis, from a patient treated with antithyroid drugs. The receptors were sampled from a man between 18 and 35 years old with Graves disease.

This clonotype turned up a few times. V and J are TRBV11-3 and TRBJ2-7, with 7 positions matching TRBD1. In germline, CDR1 is SGHNT, CDR2 YENEEA. Trimming at V came to 0 bases and at J to 4 bases, leaving 9 bases not matched to a gene. This CDR3 has 16 residues. In DNA form, the CDR3 reads TGTGCCAGCAGCTTAGATCTAGGACAGGTCGTATACGAGCAGTACTTC. Translating gives CASSLDLGQVVYEQYF.

There are a few counts of this clonotype. The germline gene is not matched at one end of the junction; a read error may be the cause. This chain connects TRBV7-3 to TRBJ2-3, with D perhaps assigned TRBD1 or TRBD2 (5 bases each). The CDR3 totals 11 residues. Germline V gene data show CDR1 as SGHTA and CDR2 as FQGTGA. CDR3 DNA sequence: TGTGCCAGCGGCTTTGGGGGTACGCAGTATTTT. Residues: CASGFGGTQYF.

The V and J genes are TRBV6-4 and TRBJ2-2; D not certain. The germline V and J ends were trimmed by 2 bases and 4 bases, with 8 bases remaining between them. Germline assignment: CDR1 MRHNA and CDR2 SNTAGT. This CDR3 region has 14 residues. CDR3 sequence: CASSDSPVTGELFF. DNA of the CDR3: TGTGCCAGCAGTGACAGCCCGGTCACCGGGGAGCTGTTTTTT.

This clonotype was recorded many times. V usage is TRBV30 and J usage is TRBJ2-7; 12 bases are shared with TRBD2. This CDR3 has 13 amino acids. Germline CDR1 is GTSNPN and CDR2 is SVGIG (reference sequence). Trimming took 1 base from V and 6 from J; bases not matched to a gene: 1. CDR3 in DNA: TGTGCCTGGAGTGGACTAGCGGGAGTCGAGCAGTACTTC. It encodes CAWSGLAGVEQYF.

This clonotype came up many times. The chain uses TRBV5-1 and TRBJ2-1; TRBD2 matches at 10 bases. The ends lost 1 base at V and 4 bases at J; junction bases unmatched: 5. CDR1 is SGHRS and CDR2 is YFSETQ in the germline V gene. The CDR3 is made up of 16 amino acids. CDR3 in DNA: TGCGCCAGCAGCTTGCTAACTAGCGGGAAGTACAATGAGCAGTTCTTC. Translation gives CASSLLTSGKYNEQFF.

This clonotype was seen many times. J is TRBJ2-1 and V is TRBV27; no reliable D call. Trimming removed 6 bases at V and 5 bases at J, with 20 bases between. CDR3 length: 16 residues. Per the germline V gene, CDR1 is MNHEY and CDR2 is SMNVEV (reference sequence). The CDR3 DNA follows: TGTGCCAGCAGCGTAATGACCCGTCAACCCCACAATGAGCAGTTCTTC. Translation: CASSVMTRQPHNEQFF.

This clonotype has a handful of counts. The junction departs from the called germline gene at one end, perhaps through a read error. The chain recombines TRBV4-1 with TRBJ2-3; D tentatively reads TRBD1 or TRBD2 (5 bases each). This CDR3 is built from 15 residues. Germline V lookup: CDR1 MGHRA, CDR2 YSYEKL. The CDR3 DNA follows: TGCGCCAGCAGCCAGTCCGGGACCGGCACGGATACGCAGTATTTT. Translation: CASSQSGTGTDTQYF.

This clonotype was found many times. The V gene is TRBV3-1, the J gene TRBJ2-1; the match to TRBD2 covers 8 bases. Trimming at V came to 4 bases and at J to 4 bases, leaving 9 bases not matched to a gene. The CDR3 extends over 16 amino acids. Germline CDR1 and CDR2: LGHDT and YNNKEL (reference sequence). CDR3 sequence: CASSPRAAGVYNEQFF. The CDR3 nucleotides are TGTGCCAGCAGCCCCCGGGCAGCGGGAGTATACAATGAGCAGTTCTTC.

This clonotype was observed many times. The V and J genes are TRBV28 and TRBJ2-7; possibly TRBD2 for D (5 bases). The CDR3 loop spans 14 amino acids. The germline V gene has CDR1 MDHEN and CDR2 SYDVKM. V lost 11 bases and J 2 bases, leaving 19 bases between the germline ends. CDR3 coding DNA: TGTGCCTGCCAGCAGGCCGGGATCCCCTACGAGCAGTACTTC. This codes for CACQQAGIPYEQYF. Full variable domain (outside the CDR3, taken from reference TRBV28 and TRBJ2-7): DVKVTQSSRYLVKRTGEKVFLECVQDMDHENMFWYRQDPGLGLRLIYFSYDVKMKEKGDIPEGYSVSREKKERFSLILESASTNQTSMYLCACQQAGIPYEQYFGPGTRLTVT.

The chain joins TRBV5-5 to TRBJ2-3; the D call may be TRBD1 or TRBD2 (5 bases each). Trimming removed 6 bases from V and 3 bases from J, with 20 bases in between. Germline V CDR1 and CDR2: SGHKS, YYEKEE (reference sequence). The CDR3 is 16 amino acids. CDR3 in DNA: TGTGCCAGCACGAGGGGAGCAGGGATCAATACAGATACGCAGTATTTT. Its protein is CASTRGAGINTDTQYF.

The rearrangement links TRBV12-3 or TRBV12-4 to TRBJ1-2; unclear D gene. The CDR3 contains 16 residues. V shed 6 bases and J shed 4 bases, with 21 bases lying between them. The CDR3 nucleotides are TGTGCCAGCAGCTGGGAATCCTTCTCCGCTCCCTATGGCTACACCTTC. Its protein is CASSWESFSAPYGYTF.

This clonotype was detected ten times or more. V usage is TRBV5-1 and J usage is TRBJ2-7; 11 bases are shared with TRBD1. Trimming cost V 2 bases and J 5 bases; bases outside gene matches: 12. Germline CDR1 is SGHRS and CDR2 is YFSETQ. The CDR3 length is 17 residues. CDR3 residues: CASSFTLRDRGSHEQYF. CDR3 DNA sequence: TGCGCCAGCAGCTTTACTCTCCGGGACAGGGGGTCCCACGAGCAGTACTTC.

The J gene is TRBJ1-1, the V gene TRBV19; no reliable D call. V was pared by 3 bases and J by 6 bases, with 11 bases between. Germline loops: CDR1 LNHDA, CDR2 SQIVND (reference sequence). There are 13 residues in the CDR3. The CDR3: CASSIYDGAEAFF. The DNA of the CDR3 is TGTGCCAGTAGTATCTACGATGGTGCTGAAGCTTTCTTT.

This clonotype was counted between two and nine times. The CDR3 DNA reads as TGTGCCAGCAGACGGACTGGGGTAGGTGGCGAGCAGTACTTC. Residues: CASRRTGVGGEQYF. This sequence joins TRBV6-1 and TRBJ2-7, with D possibly TRBD2 on 5 matching bases. In germline, CDR1 is MNHNS, CDR2 SASEGT. Trimming removed 6 bases from V and 6 bases from J, with 18 bases in between. The CDR3 is made up of 14 amino acids.

The chain joins TRBV5-1 to TRBJ1-2, with D possibly matching TRBD1 (5 bases). The germline V gene encodes CDR1 SGHRS and CDR2 YFSETQ. Trimming removed 0 bases from V and 1 base from J, with 7 bases in between. This CDR3 has 14 amino acids. The CDR3 sequence: CASSLGGDNYGYTF. The CDR3 DNA is TGCGCCAGCAGCTTGGGGGGGGATAACTATGGCTACACCTTC.

This clonotype was found many times. The rearrangement links TRBV5-1 to TRBJ2-2; D is ambiguous. Trimming shortened V by 4 bases and J by 1 base, and 5 bases separated the two germline ends. This CDR3 is 13 amino acids long. Germline loops: CDR1 SGHRS, CDR2 YFSETQ. The CDR3 sequence: CASSRGNTGELFF. The CDR3 DNA reads as TGCGCCAGCAGCCGCGGGAACACCGGGGAGCTGTTTTTT.

This clonotype has a count of ten or more. This chain links TRBV3-1 with TRBJ2-7, with unresolved D. V lost 1 base, J lost 6 bases, and 4 bases lay in between. Per the germline V gene, CDR1 is LGHDT and CDR2 is YNNKEL (reference sequence). This CDR3 comprises 11 residues. This CDR3 reads CASSQGGEQYF. CDR3 bases: TGTGCCAGCAGCCAAGGGGGCGAGCAGTACTTC.

V usage is TRBV4-1 and J usage is TRBJ2-2; D not certain. Germline V CDR1 and CDR2: MGHRA, YSYEKL. This CDR3 has 16 amino acids. V lost 1 base and J lost 1, with 10 bases in between. CDR3 in amino acids: CASSQAGALNTGELFF. The CDR3 DNA reads TGCGCCAGCAGCCAAGCCGGCGCCCTGAACACCGGGGAGCTGTTTTTT.

Ten or more counts support this clonotype. The gene calls are TRBV7-9 and TRBJ2-5; D might be TRBD1 (6 bases). Germline CDR1 and CDR2: SEHNR and FQNEAQ (reference sequence). The CDR3 has 16 residues. V gave up 5 bases and J gave up 0 bases, with 16 bases separating them. The CDR3 sequence: CASSHGTNWYQETQYF. Here the CDR3 DNA reads TGTGCCAGCAGCCACGGGACAAACTGGTACCAAGAGACCCAGTACTTC.

V gene TRBV6-2 or TRBV6-3 combines with J gene TRBJ2-1, with 9 bases that match TRBD1. This CDR3 has 16 amino acids. V lost 4 bases to trimming and J lost 1 base; unmatched junction nucleotides: 5. Germline V lookup: CDR1 MNHEY, CDR2 SVGEGT. The CDR3 DNA sequence: TGTGCCAGCAGTTTCTACAGGGGGCCGTCCTACAATGAGCAGTTCTTC. The encoded protein is CASSFYRGPSYNEQFF.

The chain is built from TRBV9 and TRBJ2-3, with 9 bases lining up with TRBD2. The CDR3 totals 17 residues. Trimming removed 3 bases from V and 6 bases from J; junction bases left unmatched: 14. From germline, CDR1 is SGDLS and CDR2 YYNGEE. CDR3 sequence (DNA): TGTGCCAGCAGCGAAACTAGCGGGTATAAGTTATCGGATACGCAGTATTTT. The encoded protein is CASSETSGYKLSDTQYF.

This clonotype came up many times. A junction boundary mismatches the germline segment, possibly from a read error. The chain uses TRBV5-1 and TRBJ1-1; D is undetermined. This CDR3 has 16 residues. Germline CDR1 is SGHRS and CDR2 is YFSETQ. Here the CDR3 DNA reads TGTGCCAGCAGCTTGGCCGGGCCTAGCCCGAACACTGAAGCTTTCTTT. It encodes CASSLAGPSPNTEAFF.

In this sample, this clonotype turned up many times. The genes are TRBV5-6 and TRBJ1-2; maybe TRBD1 (5 bases). Trimming took off 4 bases at V and 8 bases at J, with 9 bases between the two ends. The germline CDR1 and CDR2 sequences are SGHDT and YYEEEE. The CDR3 runs 11 residues. CDR3 in amino acids: CASSRGLGYTF. The CDR3 nucleotides read TGTGCCAGCAGCCGGGGCTTGGGCTACACCTTC.